The T cell receptor beta chain under discussion was sequenced for a study of T cell clonality in common variable immunodeficiency. This clone was observed at least ten times. The antigen is not known. The read stops 3 residues short of the end of the CDR3; the missing end is completed from the germline J gene. The data were produced by immunoSEQ multiplex PCR, yet TCRdb's version contains in-frame clones alone and is incomplete. This sample has fewer than 50,000 clones, each found more than once. This CDR3 is 15 amino acids long. V was pared by 1 base and J by 2 bases, with 3 bases of the junction left unmatched. Germline V gene sequence: CDR1 SEHNR, CDR2 FQNEAQ (reference sequence). Study outcomes and limitations: Common variable immunodeficiency TCR beta sequences reportedly had fewer deletions and N-nucleotide insertions.

Sequenced material: peripheral blood mononuclear cells. The sequence was collected from a person between 18 and 69 years old in good health. The rearrangement uses TRBV7-9 and TRBJ2-3; 7 bases match TRBD1. The part of the CDR3 DNA that was read is TGTGCCAGCAGCTTAGACGGGACAGTCACAGATACG. Translating gives CASSLDGTVTDT. The CDR3 reads in full as CASSLDGTVTDTQYF.